These 8 T cell receptor beta chains were sequenced from one sample in a study of Graves' ophthalmopathy and Graves' hyperthyroidism. Researchers took RNA transcripts and amplified TCR beta CDR3 regions from them. The first-round RT-PCR employed HTBI primers together with the Qiagen OneStep RT-PCR kit. A multiplex PCR was then performed as the second round. TCRdb ran MiXCR on the multiplex PCR reads and lists one entry per CDR3 protein. The sample consists of roughly 160,000 distinct CDR3 sequences, approximately 40% of them appearing once. Sequencing was done on a sample of peripheral blood. The receptor source for this set is a young man with Graves' ophthalmopathy.

This clonotype has ten or more counts. V is TRBV25-1 and J is TRBJ2-7, with 9 bases identical to TRBD1. CDR1 and CDR2 from the germline V gene are MGHDK and SYGVNS. The CDR3 loop spans 15 amino acids. Losses at the gene ends were 2 bases for V and 4 bases for J; bases not matched to a gene: 6. CDR3 in DNA: TGTGCCAGCAGTGAAGGGGGACAGGGCAGATACGAGCAGTACTTC. Translating gives CASSEGGQGRYEQYF.

The rearrangement joins TRBV12-3 or TRBV12-4 to TRBJ2-7, with no clear D. V was cut by 0 bases and J by 0 bases, with 9 bases left in between. CDR3 size: 15 residues. The CDR3 DNA reads TGTGCCAGCAGTTTAGCGCGGTCAGGCTCCTACGAGCAGTACTTC. Translating gives CASSLARSGSYEQYF.

This clonotype occurred many times. The rearrangement links TRBV6-5 to TRBJ1-2, with D unresolved. V dropped 2 bases and J dropped 8 bases, with 6 bases sitting between them. Germline values: CDR1 MNHEY, CDR2 SVGAGI. This CDR3 region has 11 residues. The CDR3 DNA follows: TGTGCCAGCAGTTACGAGGGAGGCTACACCTTC. Its protein is CASSYEGGYTF.

The chain links TRBV6-2 or TRBV6-3 to TRBJ2-4; 9 bases agree with TRBD2. The CDR3 extends over 14 amino acids. CDR1 and CDR2 (germline): MNHEY, SVGEGT. The ends lost 8 bases at V and 8 bases at J; junction bases unmatched: 10. The DNA of the CDR3 is TGTGCCAGCGGGGCGGGAGGGGGCCAAGACATTCAGTACTTC. It translates to CASGAGGGQDIQYF.

This chain's CDR3 is CATSDIGQGQPQHF. The CDR3 bases are TGTGCCACCAGTGATATCGGACAGGGCCAGCCCCAGCATTTT. The chain recombines TRBV24-1 with TRBJ1-5; TRBD1 matches at 8 bases. This CDR3 is 14 amino acids long. The ends lost 3 bases at V and 7 bases at J; junction bases unmatched: 4. Germline loops: CDR1 KGHDR, CDR2 SFDVKD.

In its sample, this clonotype was seen many times. This sequence joins TRBV6-5 and TRBJ2-7; a possible D gene is TRBD2 (5 bases). The germline V gene has CDR1 MNHEY and CDR2 SVGAGI. This CDR3 region has 13 residues. The V end lost 6 bases, the J end lost 8 bases, and 17 bases lay between the germline ends. The CDR3 here is CASSPGISFKQYF. The CDR3 DNA reads TGTGCCAGCAGCCCCGGGATAAGCTTCAAGCAGTACTTC.

The table lists this clonotype with many counts. This sequence joins TRBV12-3 or TRBV12-4 and TRBJ2-7; 7 bases match TRBD1. V lost 8 bases, J lost 4 bases, and 8 bases stayed unmatched. This CDR3 region has 13 residues. In DNA, the CDR3 is TGTGCCAGCGCACAGGGGACCTCATACGAGCAGTACTTC. It yields the protein CASAQGTSYEQYF.

In its sample, this clonotype was seen many times. V usage is TRBV6-2 or TRBV6-3 and J usage is TRBJ2-2; D remains unclear. The CDR3 covers 12 residues. Germline CDR1 is MNHEY and CDR2 is SVGEGT. V was clipped by 5 bases and J by 8 bases, with 9 bases between them. The CDR3 DNA reads TGTGCCAGCAGTACGGTGCTTGGGGAGCTGTTTTTT. This sequence encodes CASSTVLGELFF.